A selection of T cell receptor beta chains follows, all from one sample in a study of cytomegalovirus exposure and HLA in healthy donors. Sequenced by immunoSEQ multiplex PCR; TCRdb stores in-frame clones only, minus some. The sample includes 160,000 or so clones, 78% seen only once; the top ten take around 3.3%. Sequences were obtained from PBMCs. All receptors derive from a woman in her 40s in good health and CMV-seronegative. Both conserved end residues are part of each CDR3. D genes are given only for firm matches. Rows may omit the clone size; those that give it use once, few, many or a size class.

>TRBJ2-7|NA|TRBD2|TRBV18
TGTGCCAGCTCACCAACTAGCGGTGACTACGAGCAGTACTTC
CASSPTSGDYEQYF
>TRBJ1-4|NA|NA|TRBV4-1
TGCGCCAGCAGCCAGTACCAGGGAGGGGGTGAAAAACTGTTTTTT
CASSQYQGGGEKLFF
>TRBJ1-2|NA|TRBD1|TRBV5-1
TGCGCCAGCAGCTTGGACAGGGGATACTATGGCTACACCTTC
CASSLDRGYYGYTF
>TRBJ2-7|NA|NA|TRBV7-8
TGTGCCAGCAGCTTTGGGAGGGGGTACGAGCAGTACTTC
CASSFGRGYEQYF
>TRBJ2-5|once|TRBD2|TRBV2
TGTGCCAGCAGGGCTAGCGGGGGGGCCGGGGAGACCCAGTACTTC
CASRASGGAGETQYF
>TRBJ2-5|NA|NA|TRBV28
TGTGCCAGCACCCGGGGGCAAGAGACCCAGTACTTC
CASTRGQETQYF
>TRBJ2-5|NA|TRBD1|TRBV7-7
TGTGCCAGCAGCTTGGCAGGGGGCGGGGAGACCCAGTACTTC
CASSLAGGGETQYF
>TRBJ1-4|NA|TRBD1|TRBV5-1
TGCGCCAGCAGCTTGGGGACAGGGAACGAAAAACTGTTTTTT
CASSLGTGNEKLFF
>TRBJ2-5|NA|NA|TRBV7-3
TGTGCCAGCAGCTTAGAGCGGCAAGAGACCCAGTACTTC
CASSLERQETQYF
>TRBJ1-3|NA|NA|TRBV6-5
TGTGCCAGCAGCCCCTCTTTCTCTGGAAACACCATATATTTT
CASSPSFSGNTIYF
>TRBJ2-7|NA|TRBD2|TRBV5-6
TGTGCCAGCAGGCGATCGGGGGGGACCTACGAGCAGTACTTC
CASRRSGGTYEQYF
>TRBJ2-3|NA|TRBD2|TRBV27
TGTGCCAGCAGATCTAGCGGGGGAAGCACAGATACGCAGTATTTT
CASRSSGGSTDTQYF
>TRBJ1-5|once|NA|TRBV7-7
TGTGCCAGCAGCTTAGGGGCCAATCAGCCCCAGCATTTT
CASSLGANQPQHF
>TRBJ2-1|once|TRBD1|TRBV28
TGTGCCAGCAGTTCAACGGGACAGGGGGCTTCCTACAATGAGCAGTTCTTC
CASSSTGQGASYNEQFF
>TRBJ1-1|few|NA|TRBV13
TGTGCCAGCCGGACAGCTAGGAACACTGAAGCTTTCTTT
CASRTARNTEAFF
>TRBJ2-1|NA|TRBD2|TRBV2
TGTGCCAGCAGAACAAGCGGGGGGTCCTACAATGAGCAGTTCTTC
CASRTSGGSYNEQFF
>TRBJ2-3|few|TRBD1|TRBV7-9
TGTGCCAGCAGCCTTACAGGGGGCGCCGCAGATACGCAGTATTTT
CASSLTGGAADTQYF
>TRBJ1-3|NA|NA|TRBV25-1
TGTGCCAGCAGAGACGACAGGAGCTCTGGAAACACCATATATTTT
CASRDDRSSGNTIYF
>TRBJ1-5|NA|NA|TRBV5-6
TGTGCCAGCAGCTTGAATGGGCAGGGATATCAGCCCCAGCATTTT
CASSLNGQGYQPQHF
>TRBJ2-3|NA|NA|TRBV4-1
TGCGCCAGCAGCCAAGATATCGGAGTCCAGTATTTT
CASSQDIGVQYF
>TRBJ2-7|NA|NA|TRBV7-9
TGTGCCAGCAGCTTAGGTTACGGTACTTTCTCCTACGAGCAGTACTTC
CASSLGYGTFSYEQYF
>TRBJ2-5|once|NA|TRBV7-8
TGTGCCAGCAGCTTACAGCGCTTCCAAGAGACCCAGTACTTC
CASSLQRFQETQYF
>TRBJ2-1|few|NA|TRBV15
TGTGCCACCAGCAGAGATGAGAACGTATACAATGAGCAGTTCTTC
CATSRDENVYNEQFF
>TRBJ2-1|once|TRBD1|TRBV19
TGTGCCAGTAGTATAGTCCCCCGACAGGGGTGGTTCAATGAGCAGTTCTTC
CASSIVPRQGWFNEQFF
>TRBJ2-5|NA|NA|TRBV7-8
TGTGCCAGCAGCTTTTCAGGGAGGGAGACCCAGTACTTC
CASSFSGRETQYF
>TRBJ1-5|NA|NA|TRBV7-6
TGTGCCAGCAGCTCCCTAGGGGGGGGGCTTAATCAGCCCCAGCATTTT
CASSSLGGGLNQPQHF
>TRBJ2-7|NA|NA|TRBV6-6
TGTGCCAGCAGTTACTCGAGCTCCTACGAGCAGTACTTC
CASSYSSSYEQYF
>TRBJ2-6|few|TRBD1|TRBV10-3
TGTGCCATCAGTGCTACAGGGGAGCCTGGGGCCAACGTCCTGACTTTC
CAISATGEPGANVLTF
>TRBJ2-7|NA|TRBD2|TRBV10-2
TGCGCCACCCGGGGACTAGCGGACTCGCACGAGCAGTACTTC
CATRGLADSHEQYF
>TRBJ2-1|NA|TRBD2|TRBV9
TGTGCCAGCAGCGTAGGGACTAGCGGGGGCCTAAAACGGTTCTTC
CASSVGTSGGLKRFF
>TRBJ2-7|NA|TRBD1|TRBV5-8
TGTGCCAGCAGCTATCGTGAGGGGGCCTACGAGCGGTACTTC
CASSYREGAYERYF
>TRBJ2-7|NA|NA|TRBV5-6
TGTGCCAGCAGCGCCGACAGTGGATCCTACGAGCAGTACTTC
CASSADSGSYEQYF